These T cell receptor beta chains were read from a single sample in a study of identical twins. TCRdb independently ran MiXCR on the 5' RACE reads; one entry per CDR3 protein. The table records roughly 1,500,000 distinct CDR3 sequences, around a third of them present only once. Sequencing input: cord blood. The receptors stem from a newborn girl in good health. The CDR3 runs from the conserved cysteine through the conserved F or W. Each record gives: J gene, D gene, clone size, V gene, CDR3 length, CDR3 protein, CDR3 DNA. D genes are given only for firm matches. The listing skips clone size in some rows; elsewhere it reads once, few, many or a size class.

>TRBJ2-4|TRBD1|NA|TRBV7-9|17
CASSPRQGKLAKNIQYF
TGTGCCAGCAGCCCCAGACAGGGGAAACTAGCCAAAAACATTCAGTACTTC
>TRBJ2-3|NA|few|TRBV20-1|15
CSARDSFPYPGTQYF
TGCAGTGCTAGGGATAGCTTTCCTTACCCGGGTACGCAGTATTTT
>TRBJ2-7|NA|NA|TRBV5-1|14
CASKVGTSYNEQYF
TGCGCCAGCAAAGTGGGGACCTCTTACAATGAGCAGTACTTC
>TRBJ1-2|NA|many|TRBV6-1|13
CASSESGNYGYTF
TGTGCCAGCAGTGAATCTGGGAACTATGGCTACACCTTC
>TRBJ2-7|TRBD1|NA|TRBV20-1|15
CSARSPGQGYNEQYF
TGCAGTGCTAGGTCCCCGGGACAGGGGTACAATGAGCAGTACTTC
>TRBJ1-2|NA|few|TRBV19|15
CASSIAAVANYGYTF
TGTGCCAGTAGTATCGCGGCGGTAGCTAACTATGGCTACACCTTC
>TRBJ2-7|NA|NA|TRBV5-6|13
CASSSLGEGEQYF
TGTGCCAGCAGCTCGTTAGGCGAGGGCGAGCAGTACTTC
>TRBJ1-1|NA|NA|TRBV27|13
CASSGGAYTEAFF
TGTGCCAGCAGTGGGGGTGCGTACACTGAAGCTTTCTTT
>TRBJ2-7|TRBD2|many|TRBV29-1|15
CSVEDGGRGNYEQYF
TGCAGCGTTGAAGATGGAGGGAGGGGAAACTACGAGCAGTACTTC
>TRBJ2-5|NA|NA|TRBV12-5|13
CASGLGVQETQYF
TGTGCTAGTGGTTTAGGAGTGCAAGAGACCCAGTACTTC
>TRBJ2-1|TRBD2|NA|TRBV28|16
CASSPGTSGAPNEQFF
TGTGCCAGCAGTCCGGGGACTAGCGGGGCTCCCAATGAGCAGTTCTTC
>TRBJ2-7|NA|NA|TRBV20-1|13
CSRRGPPVYEQYF
TGCAGTCGCAGGGGCCCCCCGGTCTACGAGCAGTACTTC
>TRBJ1-1|NA|NA|TRBV20-1|12
CSARGGATEAFF
TGCAGTGCTAGAGGGGGGGCGACTGAAGCTTTCTTT
>TRBJ1-5|TRBD1|few|TRBV20-1|15
CSGIQGAKSNQPQHF
TGCAGCGGAATACAGGGGGCAAAAAGCAATCAGCCCCAGCATTTT
>TRBJ1-2|NA|many|TRBV10-3|13
CAITLDSHYGYTF
TGTGCCATCACCTTGGACTCTCACTATGGCTACACCTTC
>TRBJ2-7|TRBD2|NA|TRBV24-1|17
CATSEPGTSGRAGEQYF
TGTGCCACCAGTGAACCTGGGACTAGCGGGAGGGCCGGTGAGCAGTACTTC
>TRBJ2-1|TRBD2|few|TRBV6-5|15
CASSPLAGVTNEQFF
TGTGCCAGCAGTCCACTAGCGGGAGTCACAAATGAGCAGTTCTTC
>TRBJ1-1|NA|NA|TRBV29-1|12
CSVARGFTEAFF
TGCAGCGTTGCGCGGGGTTTCACTGAAGCTTTCTTT
>TRBJ1-5|NA|NA|TRBV6-1|16
CASSETGTRNNQPQHF
TGTGCCAGCAGTGAAACTGGTACACGTAACAATCAGCCCCAGCATTTT
>TRBJ2-1|NA|NA|TRBV14|16
CASSQGGFPTYNEQFF
TGTGCCAGCAGCCAAGGCGGCTTCCCCACGTACAATGAGCAGTTCTTC
>TRBJ2-1|TRBD2|NA|TRBV4-2|17
CASSQGWALAACNEQFF
TGTGCCAGCAGCCAAGGGTGGGCACTAGCGGCCTGCAATGAGCAGTTCTTC
>TRBJ2-7|NA|NA|TRBV28|14
CASSLLDNSYEQYF
TGTGCCAGCAGTTTACTTGACAACTCCTACGAGCAGTACTTC
>TRBJ2-1|TRBD1|NA|TRBV12-3/TRBV12-4|14
CASSLQGARNEQFF
TGTGCCAGCAGTCTGCAGGGGGCGCGAAATGAGCAGTTCTTC
>TRBJ2-7|NA|NA|TRBV29-1|11
CSANTGYEQYF
TGCAGCGCTAACACAGGCTACGAGCAGTACTTC
>TRBJ2-7|NA|few|TRBV20-1|11
CSAKGIYEQYF
TGCAGTGCTAAAGGAATCTACGAGCAGTACTTC
>TRBJ1-1|NA|NA|TRBV9|15
CASSVTGTMNTEAFF
TGTGCCAGCAGCGTAACCGGGACAATGAACACTGAAGCTTTCTTT
>TRBJ2-5|NA|few|TRBV20-1|13
CSARVGLRETQYF
TGCAGTGCTAGAGTTGGCTTGCGAGAGACCCAGTACTTC
>TRBJ2-1|TRBD2|NA|TRBV11-2|15
CASSLGTSYINGQFF
TGTGCCAGCAGCTTAGGGACTAGCTATATCAATGGGCAGTTCTTC
>TRBJ2-7|TRBD1|many|TRBV20-1|13
CSARGTGPYEQYF
TGCAGTGCTAGAGGGACAGGGCCCTACGAGCAGTACTTC
>TRBJ1-1|NA|few|TRBV2|12
CASSEPGPEAFF
TGTGCCAGCAGTGAACCGGGGCCCGAAGCTTTCTTT
>TRBJ1-1|NA|few|TRBV5-1|15
CASSLKGKLNTEAFF
TGCGCCAGCAGCTTGAAAGGAAAGCTGAACACTGAAGCTTTCTTT
>TRBJ1-1|NA|few|TRBV21-1|14
CASSKLGSVTEAFF
TGTGCCAGCAGCAAACTAGGGTCTGTGACTGAAGCTTTCTTT
>TRBJ2-7|NA|few|TRBV21-1|16
CASSKFGDRLEGEQYF
TGTGCCAGCAGCAAGTTTGGGGACCGACTTGAGGGCGAGCAGTACTTC
>TRBJ2-5|NA|NA|TRBV2|15
CASSEAGAVSYEQCF
TGTGCCAGCAGTGAAGCGGGGGCCGTCTCCTACGAGCAGTGCTTC
>TRBJ2-7|NA|NA|TRBV3-1|16
CASSQDPSSYSYEQYF
TGTGCCAGCAGCCAAGATCCGTCAAGTTACTCCTACGAGCAGTACTTC
>TRBJ2-3|NA|NA|TRBV5-1|16
CASSVSKGETTDTRYF
TGCGCCAGCAGCGTATCTAAGGGGGAAACCACAGATACGCGGTATTTT
>TRBJ1-2|NA|NA|TRBV4-1|14
CASSPQVVNYGYTF
TGCGCCAGCAGCCCGCAGGTGGTTAACTATGGCTACACCTTC
>TRBJ2-1|TRBD2|NA|TRBV20-1|16
CSASGLAGASYNEQFF
TGCAGTGCTAGTGGGCTAGCGGGAGCGTCCTACAATGAGCAGTTCTTC
>TRBJ1-2|NA|NA|TRBV4-1|15
CASSQEAQAGYGYTF
TGCGCCAGCAGCCAAGAGGCGCAGGCAGGCTATGGCTACACCTTC
>TRBJ1-2|TRBD1|NA|TRBV5-1|18
CASGKPIGQGATDYGYTF
TGCGCCAGCGGCAAACCAATCGGACAGGGGGCGACCGACTATGGCTACACCTTC
>TRBJ2-7|TRBD2|NA|TRBV20-1|18
CSARDPRTSGRVVYEQYF
TGCAGTGCTAGAGATCCCCGGACTAGCGGGAGGGTCGTCTACGAGCAGTACTTC
>TRBJ1-4|NA|few|TRBV9|15
CASSPEGVTNEKLFF
TGTGCCAGCAGCCCCGAGGGGGTAACTAATGAAAAACTGTTTTTT
>TRBJ2-3|TRBD2|once|TRBV2|15
CASMEIAGSTDTQYF
TGTGCCAGCATGGAAATAGCGGGATCCACAGATACGCAGTATTTT